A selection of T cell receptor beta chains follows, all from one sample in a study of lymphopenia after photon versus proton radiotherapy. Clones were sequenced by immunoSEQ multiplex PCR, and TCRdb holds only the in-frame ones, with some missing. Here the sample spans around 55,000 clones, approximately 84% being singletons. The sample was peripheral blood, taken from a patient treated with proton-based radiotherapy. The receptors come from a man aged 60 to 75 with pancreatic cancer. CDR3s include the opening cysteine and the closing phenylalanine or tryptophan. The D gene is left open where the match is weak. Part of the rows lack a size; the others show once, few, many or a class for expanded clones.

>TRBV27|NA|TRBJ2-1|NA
CASIPLRRAGGGNEQFF
TGTGCCAGCATTCCATTAAGGAGGGCAGGGGGGGGGAATGAGCAGTTCTTC
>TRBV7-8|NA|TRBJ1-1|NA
CASSLGQNTEAFF
TGTGCCAGCAGCTTAGGACAGAACACTGAAGCTTTCTTT
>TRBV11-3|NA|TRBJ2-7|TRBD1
CASSSRDRSPYEQYF
TGTGCCAGCAGCTCCCGGGACAGATCACCCTACGAGCAGTACTTC
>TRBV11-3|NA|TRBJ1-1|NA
CASSLDTGRTNTEAFF
TGTGCCAGCAGCTTAGATACTGGCAGAACGAACACTGAAGCTTTCTTT
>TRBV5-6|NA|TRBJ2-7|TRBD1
CASSRTGWGEQYF
TGTGCCAGCAGCAGGACAGGGTGGGGCGAGCAGTACTTC
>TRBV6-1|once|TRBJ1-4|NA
CASSEVPAREKLFF
TGTGCCAGCAGTGAAGTTCCAGCAAGGGAAAAACTGTTTTTT
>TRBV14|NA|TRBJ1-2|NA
CASSRGLLNYGYTF
TGTGCCAGCAGCCGCGGACTCCTTAACTATGGCTACACCTTC
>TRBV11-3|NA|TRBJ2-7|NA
CASSLPFTPHHEQYF
TGTGCCAGCAGCTTACCGTTCACCCCCCACCACGAGCAGTACTTC
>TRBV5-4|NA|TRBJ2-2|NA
CASSFSQRKNTGELFF
TGTGCCAGCAGCTTTTCCCAGCGGAAGAACACCGGGGAGCTGTTTTTT
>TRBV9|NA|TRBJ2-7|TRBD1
CASSATGTVDYEQYF
TGTGCCAGCAGCGCGACCGGGACAGTAGACTACGAGCAGTACTTC
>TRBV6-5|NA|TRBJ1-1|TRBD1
CASSYTLDREAFF
TGTGCCAGCAGTTACACCCTGGACAGGGAAGCTTTCTTT
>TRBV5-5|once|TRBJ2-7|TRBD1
CASSWDRVPSYEQYF
TGTGCCAGCAGTTGGGACAGGGTTCCTTCCTACGAGCAGTACTTC